This T cell receptor (delta chain) is from a study of gamma-delta T cells after stem cell transplantation. This clone was seen a handful of times. It is likely a read error: a sequence one base away is far more abundant. With CATT, TCRdb re-called clones from the RT-PCR reads. The sample gives roughly 1,900 delta-chain clones, around 0.33% of which show up once; approximately 19% is in the top ten. Germline values: CDR1 GEAIGNYY, CDR2 EKD. CDR3 length: 18 amino acids. V dropped 5 bases and J dropped 3; count of bases not matched to a gene: 17. Sequencing was done on a sample of gamma-delta T cells. The TCR was taken from a human donor. It is not recorded whose cells these are; they may come from a transplant donor. The rearrangement joins TRDV2 to TRDJ1; 10 nucleotides match TRDD3. The CDR3 here is CACGPLLTGDTRADKLIF. CDR3 coding DNA: TGTGCCTGTGGCCCTCTCTTGACGGGGGATACGCGGGCCGATAAACTCATCTTT.